This TCR beta chain was recorded in a study of blood T cell repertoires in COVID-19. Whole-study context: Samples taken during acute and convalescent COVID-19 were collected in the United States, Italy and Spain.

In the source study's methods: The authors estimated nucleated cell counts from reference gene primer amplification. The method was immunoSEQ multiplex PCR; TCRdb's version includes in-frame clones alone and lacks a portion of them. Clone size and V and J calls were adopted from that table, with D and trimming inferred from the DNA. The sample carries 200,000 to 250,000 clones, around 80% recorded once. One Seattle source followed patients from active infection through their disease course. V lost 1 base to trimming and J lost 0 bases; unmatched junction nucleotides: 6. The CDR3 is 16 residues long. In germline, CDR1 is SGHAT, CDR2 FQDESV (reference sequence).

The TCR comes from a woman of 80 years or more with COVID-19, enrolled during active disease. The chain recombines TRBV11-1 with TRBJ2-7; 7 bases fit TRBD1. Sequenced sample: peripheral blood. The CDR3: CASSLGGTASSYEQYF. The CDR3 DNA reads as TGTGCCAGCAGCTTAGGGGGGACAGCCAGCTCCTACGAGCAGTACTTC.